This T cell receptor (beta chain) was captured in a study of neurological immune-mediated disorders. Across the whole study: For the 35 or so multiple sclerosis patients, the disease was relapsing-remitting in about 30 and secondary progressive in 3. Study-wide findings and caveats: According to phylogenetic grouping, one related-CDR3 cluster, a possible signature, contained the repertoires of 18 of 34 multiple sclerosis patients. The multiple sclerosis repertoire cluster had no clinical or MRI correlate.

As for the cDNA, it was generated by 5'RACE with 10-nucleotide random UMIs. TCRdb processed the 5' RACE reads anew with MiXCR; each CDR3 protein has one entry. The sample includes about 55,000 distinct CDR3 sequences, 4% to 5.5% seen only once; the top ten take 2.9%. V dropped 6 bases and J dropped 4 bases, with 13 bases sitting between them. Germline lookup yields CDR1 SGHVS and CDR2 FQNEAQ. This CDR3 has 14 amino acids. This clonotype was found many times. Antigen: not known. The sequenced sample consisted of PBMCs. This chain joins TRBV7-8 and TRBJ2-1; tentative D call: TRBD2 (5 bases). This TCR was sampled from a man aged 50-59 years with multiple sclerosis. The CDR3 loop is CASRAGGGYNEQFF. DNA for the CDR3: TGTGCCAGCAGGGCGGGCGGTGGATACAATGAGCAGTTCTTC.